The rows below give T cell receptor beta chains drawn from one sample of a study of T cell therapy after organ transplantation. This table comes from immunoSEQ multiplex PCR, and its TCRdb copy is limited to in-frame clones, with some not included. The table records 6,000 or so clones, approximately 69% of them present only once. For these TCRs, the target antigens are not known. The sequences come from CD8+ T cells from blood, collected after autologous CMV-specific T cell therapy. The receptors here all came from a human patient who had received a solid organ transplant and had CMV disease. Some T cells may be transferred from the graft donor. CDR3s include the opening cysteine and the closing phenylalanine or tryptophan. D genes are given only for firm matches. Clone size is given for some rows only: seen once, a few or many times, or a class if the clone is expanded.

j_call	d_call	clone_size	v_call	cdr3_nt	cdr3_aa
TRBJ1-1	TRBD1	few	TRBV6-5	TGTGCCAGCAGTCGACAGGGGGCAAGGACTGAAGCTTTCTTT	CASSRQGARTEAFF
TRBJ2-5	NA	NA	TRBV7-6	TGTGCCAGCAGACGGGCCCAGGGCCAAGAGACCCAGTACTTC	CASRRAQGQETQYF
TRBJ1-4	NA	NA	TRBV2	TGTGCCAGCAATGGCAGGGGCGCAACTAATGAAAAACTGTTTTTT	CASNGRGATNEKLFF
TRBJ1-5	NA	NA	TRBV6-5	TGTGCCAGCAGTTACTCGACGGGCCAGCCCCAGCATTTT	CASSYSTGQPQHF
TRBJ2-7	TRBD2	NA	TRBV11-3	TGTGCCAGCAGCTTAGGGGAGGGACTGGGCTACGAGCAGTACTTC	CASSLGEGLGYEQYF
TRBJ2-1	NA	NA	TRBV7-2	TGTGCCAGCAGCTTCGAGGGATATTACAATGAGCAGTTCTTC	CASSFEGYYNEQFF
TRBJ1-5	NA	NA	TRBV7-4	TGTGCCAGCAGCTTAAACAGGGAGGTATTTCAGCCCCAGCATTTT	CASSLNREVFQPQHF
TRBJ2-2	NA	NA	TRBV11-3	TGTGCCAGCAGCTTAGAGGCGGGTGCGAGCACCGGGGAGCTGTTTTTT	CASSLEAGASTGELFF
TRBJ1-1	TRBD1	NA	TRBV28	TGTGCCAGCAGCCCCCTCAACAGGGGGCGGGGGACTGAAGCTTTCTTT	CASSPLNRGRGTEAFF
TRBJ2-7	TRBD1	NA	TRBV5-4	TGTGCCAGCAGCCCCGGGACAGGGCCATCCTACGAGCAGTACTTC	CASSPGTGPSYEQYF
TRBJ2-3	TRBD2	NA	TRBV5-4	TGTGCCAGCAGCTTACTACTCCTAGCGGGAGTGGATACGCAGTATTTT	CASSLLLLAGVDTQYF
TRBJ2-6	NA	NA	TRBV28	TGTGCCAGCACGGCGAGAACAGGAATCCCTGGGGCCAACGTCCTGACTTTC	CASTARTGIPGANVLTF
TRBJ2-1	TRBD2	NA	TRBV6-1	TGTGCCAGCATCGCTAGCGGTTGGGAGCAGTTCTTC	CASIASGWEQFF
TRBJ2-1	NA	few	TRBV6-1	TGTGCCAGCAGTAGTGAGGGGGAGTCGGATGAGCAGTTCTTC	CASSSEGESDEQFF
TRBJ2-2	TRBD2	NA	TRBV19	TGTGCCAGTAGTAGACTAGCGGGGGACACCGGGGAGCTGTTTTTT	CASSRLAGDTGELFF
TRBJ1-5	TRBD1	NA	TRBV4-3	TGCGCCAGCAGCCAAGACCTGGGACAGAGGGAGCCCCAGCATTTT	CASSQDLGQREPQHF
TRBJ2-2	TRBD1	NA	TRBV27	TGTGCCAGCAGTCCTTGGACAGGGGAGGGAACCGGGGAGCTGTTTTTT	CASSPWTGEGTGELFF
TRBJ2-2	TRBD2	NA	TRBV6-4	TGTGCCAGCAGTGACTCTAGCGGGAGGGACACCGGGGAGCTGTTTTTT	CASSDSSGRDTGELFF
TRBJ2-1	TRBD2	NA	TRBV28	TGTGCCAGCAGTCCGGGTTGGAGGCTACTAGCGGGAGGGGGCAATGAGCAGTTCTTC	CASSPGWRLLAGGGNEQFF
TRBJ2-7	NA	NA	TRBV6-5	TGTGCCAGCAGCTTCACCGGGGACCCCTACGAGCAGTACTTC	CASSFTGDPYEQYF
TRBJ2-1	TRBD2	NA	TRBV4-1	TGCGCCAGCAGCCAAGATAGGACTAGCGGCTACAATGAGCAGTTCTTC	CASSQDRTSGYNEQFF
TRBJ2-7	NA	NA	TRBV9	TGTGCCAGCAGCCCGACAGGAGAGTCAGCCTACGAGCAGTACTTC	CASSPTGESAYEQYF
TRBJ2-7	NA	NA	TRBV10-2	TGCGCCAGCAGTGAACCCGGCTACGAGCAGTACTTC	CASSEPGYEQYF
TRBJ1-2	NA	NA	TRBV19	TGTGCCAGTAGTCAGACCTTGGGAGGCTACACCTTC	CASSQTLGGYTF
TRBJ1-5	NA	large	TRBV5-8	TGTGCCAGCAGCCTTCAGGGGTATAGCAATCAGCCCCAGCATTTT	CASSLQGYSNQPQHF
TRBJ2-2	TRBD1	few	TRBV7-9	TGTGCCAGCGGGCCAGGGGGTTCCGGGGAGCTGTTTTTT	CASGPGGSGELFF
TRBJ2-7	NA	few	TRBV4-2	TGTGCCAGCAGCTTGTGGGGGACCGACGAGCAGTACTTC	CASSLWGTDEQYF
TRBJ2-7	NA	NA	TRBV7-6	TGTGCCAGCAGCAAGGCCCTAGCGCCCGCCTACGAGCAGTACTTC	CASSKALAPAYEQYF
TRBJ2-1	TRBD2	NA	TRBV19	TGTGCCAGTAGCTACGGCTCGGGGGGATCCTACAATGAGCAGTTCTTC	CASSYGSGGSYNEQFF
TRBJ2-7	NA	NA	TRBV30	TGTGCCTGGAGTGTCGGACACCTAACCTACGAGCAGTACTTC	CAWSVGHLTYEQYF
TRBJ1-3	TRBD1	NA	TRBV27	TGTGCCAGCAGTTTGGTACAGGGGGCGGGAAACACCATATATTTT	CASSLVQGAGNTIYF
TRBJ2-2	NA	NA	TRBV4-3	TGCGCCAGCAGCCAAGAGAGGTCGAACACCGGGGAGCTGTTTTTT	CASSQERSNTGELFF
TRBJ2-1	NA	NA	TRBV7-9	TGTGCCAGCAGCCTCCGGGGAGGGACAGGCTCCTACAATGAGCAGTTCTTC	CASSLRGGTGSYNEQFF
TRBJ1-1	TRBD1	large	TRBV10-3	TGTGCCATCAGTGAGTCCGCGACAGGGGCGCGGGACACTGAAGCTTTCTTT	CAISESATGARDTEAFF
TRBJ1-2	TRBD1	NA	TRBV7-3	TGTGCCAGCAGCACCGGGACAGGCCCGGAGGGTGGCTACACCTTC	CASSTGTGPEGGYTF
TRBJ1-2	NA	NA	TRBV18	TGTGCCAGCTCGCCCGGACTCCTGAACTATGGCTACACCTTC	CASSPGLLNYGYTF
TRBJ2-3	TRBD1	NA	TRBV19	TGTGCCAGTAGTTCGGGGGACAGGCTCCCAGATACGCAGTATTTT	CASSSGDRLPDTQYF
TRBJ2-7	NA	NA	TRBV5-1	TGCGCCAGCAGCTTACGAGGGGGAACCTACGAGCAGTACTTC	CASSLRGGTYEQYF
TRBJ2-7	NA	NA	TRBV5-6	TGTGCCAGCAGCTCAGACGTCTCCTACGAGCAGTACTTC	CASSSDVSYEQYF
TRBJ1-2	TRBD1	NA	TRBV30	TGTGCCTGGAGTGTAGGGACAGGGGGCCTAGGCTACACCTTC	CAWSVGTGGLGYTF
TRBJ2-1	TRBD1	few	TRBV9	TGTGCCAGCAGCGTAGCTACAGGGGGCAGCTTGGTGAATGAGCAGTTCTTC	CASSVATGGSLVNEQFF
TRBJ1-4	TRBD1	NA	TRBV4-1	TGCGCCAGCAGCCAAGAAGGGGCGTCTCAGGGGGATGTGGGAAAACTGTTTTTT	CASSQEGASQGDVGKLFF
TRBJ2-5	TRBD2	NA	TRBV18	TGTGCCAGCTCATCCATCCGGGACTATTACTTC	CASSSIRDYYF
TRBJ2-5	TRBD1	NA	TRBV2	TGTGCCAGCAGTGAGGGACAGGGGATCCTTGGGGGGACCCAGTACTTC	CASSEGQGILGGTQYF
TRBJ2-7	NA	few	TRBV4-2	TGTGCCAGCAGCTTAGTCCTAGGGGCCTACGAGCAGTACTTC	CASSLVLGAYEQYF
TRBJ2-3	TRBD2	few	TRBV7-2	TGTGCCAGCAGCTTTTCGGCCTTTAGCGGGAGTGACACAGATACGCAGTATTTT	CASSFSAFSGSDTDTQYF
TRBJ1-2	NA	NA	TRBV7-9	TGTGCAAGTCGAATTAATAGGAGTGGCTACACCTTC	CASRINRSGYTF
TRBJ1-2	TRBD1	NA	TRBV10-3	TGTGCCATCAGTGAGACCGACAGGGACTATGGCTACACCTTC	CAISETDRDYGYTF
TRBJ1-1	NA	NA	TRBV4-2	TGTGCCAGCAGCCAAGATTTAGGGACACTTGAAACTGAAGCTTTCTTT	CASSQDLGTLETEAFF
TRBJ2-2	NA	NA	TRBV7-9	TGTGCCAGCATCAGGACCGGGGAGCTGTTTTTT	CASIRTGELFF
TRBJ2-7	TRBD1	NA	TRBV30	TGTGCCTGGAGTACCTACAGGGGTTTCTACGAGCAGTACTTC	CAWSTYRGFYEQYF
TRBJ2-7	TRBD2	NA	TRBV6-5	TGTGCCAGCAGTTGGGGTCCGGGGGGGAGCCGTTACGAGCAGTACTTC	CASSWGPGGSRYEQYF
TRBJ2-7	TRBD1	NA	TRBV5-1	TGCGCCAGCAGCTTACAGGGGCCACCCTACGAGCAGTACTTC	CASSLQGPPYEQYF
TRBJ2-1	TRBD1	NA	TRBV19	TGTGCCAGTAGTTACAGGGGGTCCTACAATGAGCAGTTCTTC	CASSYRGSYNEQFF
TRBJ2-1	NA	NA	TRBV7-9	TGTGCCAGCAGCTTATGGAGACAGAATGAGCAGTTCTTC	CASSLWRQNEQFF
TRBJ2-7	TRBD1	NA	TRBV27	TGTGCCAGCAGTCCGCACCATCCCTTCCGGACAGGGGTTGGGGCTTCCTACGAGCAGTACTTC	CASSPHHPFRTGVGASYEQYF
TRBJ2-1	TRBD1	large	TRBV19	TGTGCCAGTGAGACAACAGGGGGCTACAATGAGCAGTTCTTC	CASETTGGYNEQFF
TRBJ1-2	NA	once	TRBV7-9	TGTGCCAGCAGCCTGGACAGCCACTCCTATGGCTACACCTTC	CASSLDSHSYGYTF